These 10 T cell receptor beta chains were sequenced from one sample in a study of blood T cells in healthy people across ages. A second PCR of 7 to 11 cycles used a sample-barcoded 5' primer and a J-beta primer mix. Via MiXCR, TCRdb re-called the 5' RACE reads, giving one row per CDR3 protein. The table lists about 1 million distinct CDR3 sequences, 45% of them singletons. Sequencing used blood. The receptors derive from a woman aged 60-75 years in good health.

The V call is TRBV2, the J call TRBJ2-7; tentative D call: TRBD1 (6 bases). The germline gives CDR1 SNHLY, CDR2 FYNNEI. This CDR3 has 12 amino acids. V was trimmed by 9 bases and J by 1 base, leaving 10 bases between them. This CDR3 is CARGAGSYEQYF. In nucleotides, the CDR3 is TGTGCCAGGGGGGCAGGGTCCTACGAGCAGTACTTC. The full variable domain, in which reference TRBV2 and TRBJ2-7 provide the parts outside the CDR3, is EPEVTQTPSHQVTQMGQEVILRCVPISNHLYFYWYRQILGQKVEFLVSFYNNEISEKSEIFDDQFSVERPDGSNFTLKIRSTKLEDSAMYFCARGAGSYEQYFGPGTRLTVT.

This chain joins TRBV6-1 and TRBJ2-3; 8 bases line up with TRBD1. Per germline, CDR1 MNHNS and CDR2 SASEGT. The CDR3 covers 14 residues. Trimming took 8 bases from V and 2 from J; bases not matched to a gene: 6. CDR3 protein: CASERTGYTDTQYF. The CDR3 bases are TGTGCCAGCGAGAGGACAGGGTACACAGATACGCAGTATTTT.

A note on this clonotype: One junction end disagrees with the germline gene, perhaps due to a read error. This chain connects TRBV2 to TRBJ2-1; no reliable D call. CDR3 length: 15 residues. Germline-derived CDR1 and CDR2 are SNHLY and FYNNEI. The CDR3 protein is CAGSARVPLSNEQFF. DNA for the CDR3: TGTGCCGGCAGCGCCCGGGTCCCTCTTAGTAATGAGCAGTTCTTC.

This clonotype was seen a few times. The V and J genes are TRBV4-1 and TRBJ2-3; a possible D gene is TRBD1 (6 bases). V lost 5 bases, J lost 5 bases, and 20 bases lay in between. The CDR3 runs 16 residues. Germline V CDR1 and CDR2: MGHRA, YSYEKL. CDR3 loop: CASSTNRAQGGDTQYF. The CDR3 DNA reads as TGCGCCAGCAGCACGAACCGGGCCCAAGGGGGAGATACGCAGTATTTT.

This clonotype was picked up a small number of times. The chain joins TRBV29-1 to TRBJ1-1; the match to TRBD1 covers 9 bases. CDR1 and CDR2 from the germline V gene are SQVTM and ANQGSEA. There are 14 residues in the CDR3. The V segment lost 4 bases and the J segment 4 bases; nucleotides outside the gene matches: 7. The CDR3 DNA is TGCAGCGTTGGCCTGTTACAGGGGGCCACTGAAGCTTTCTTT. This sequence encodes CSVGLLQGATEAFF.

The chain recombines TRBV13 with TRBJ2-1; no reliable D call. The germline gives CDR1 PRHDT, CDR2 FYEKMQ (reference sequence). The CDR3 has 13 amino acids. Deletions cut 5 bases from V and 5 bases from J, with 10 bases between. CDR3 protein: CASSTPEHNEQFF. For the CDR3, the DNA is TGTGCCAGCAGCACTCCTGAGCACAATGAGCAGTTCTTC. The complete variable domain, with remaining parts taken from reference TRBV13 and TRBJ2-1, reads AAGVIQSPRHLIKEKRETATLKCYPIPRHDTVYWYQQGPGQDPQFLISFYEKMQSDKGSIPDRFSAQQFSDYHSELNMSSLELGDSALYFCASSTPEHNEQFFGPGTRLTVL.

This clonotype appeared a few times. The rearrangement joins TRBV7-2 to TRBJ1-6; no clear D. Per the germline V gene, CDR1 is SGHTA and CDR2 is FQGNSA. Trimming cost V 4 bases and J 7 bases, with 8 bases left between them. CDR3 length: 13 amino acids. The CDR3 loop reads CASSSDGNSPLHF. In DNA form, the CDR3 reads TGTGCCAGCAGCTCGGACGGAAATTCACCCCTCCACTTT.

The CDR3 DNA follows: TGTGCCAGCAGCTTACGGTTGTTCACTGAAGCTTTCTTT. As protein: CASSLRLFTEAFF. The chain links TRBV11-2 to TRBJ1-1, with unresolved D. Trimming shortened V by 2 bases and J by 4 bases, and 8 bases separated the two germline ends. Germline values: CDR1 SGHAT, CDR2 FQNNGV. The CDR3 runs to 13 residues.

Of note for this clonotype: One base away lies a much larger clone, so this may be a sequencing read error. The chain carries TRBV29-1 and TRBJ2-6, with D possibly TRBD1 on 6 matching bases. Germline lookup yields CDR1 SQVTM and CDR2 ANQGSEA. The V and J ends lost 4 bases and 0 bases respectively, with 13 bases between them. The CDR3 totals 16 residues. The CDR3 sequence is CSVALGGLSGANVLTF. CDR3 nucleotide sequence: TGCAGCGTTGCTCTAGGGGGTCTCTCTGGGGCCAACGTCCTGACTTTC.

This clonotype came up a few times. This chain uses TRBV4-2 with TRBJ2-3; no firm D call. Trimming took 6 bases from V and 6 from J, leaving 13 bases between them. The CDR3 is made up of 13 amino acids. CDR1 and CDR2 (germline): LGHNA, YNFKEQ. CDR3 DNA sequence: TGTGCCAGCAGTCTGACGATGGCGGATACGCAGTATTTT. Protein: CASSLTMADTQYF.